The TCR beta chain under discussion was sequenced for a study of technical replicates of blood from four donors. The CDR3 runs to 15 residues. Trimming took 7 bases from V and 5 from J, leaving 22 bases between them. Germline V gene data show CDR1 as SGDLS and CDR2 as YYNGEE. Using immunoSEQ multiplex PCR, the repertoire was profiled, and TCRdb retains in-frame clones only, with some absent. The repertoire has 84,000 or so clones, around 94% of them found once; the top ten carry roughly 0.25%. The specimen sequenced was T cells isolated from PBMCs. The source is a human donor in good health. The chain uses TRBV9 and TRBJ2-7, with a possible D match to TRBD2 (6 bases). CDR3 protein: CASGSRGWEDDEQYF. The CDR3 DNA reads TGTGCCAGCGGGAGTAGGGGCTGGGAGGACGACGAGCAGTACTTC. Full variable domain (rest looked up from reference TRBV9 and TRBJ2-7): DSGVTQTPKHLITATGQRVTLRCSPRSGDLSVYWYQQSLDQGLQFLIQYYNGEERAKGNILERFSAQQFPDLHSELNLSSLELGDSALYFCASGSRGWEDDEQYFGPGTRLTVT.